This T cell receptor (beta chain) was captured in a study of blood T cell repertoires in COVID-19. Across the study: The cDNA or gDNA used as material had been derived from T cells, B-cell-depleted T cells, or PBMCs.

The CDR3 has 13 amino acids. Germline-derived CDR1 and CDR2 are SGHRS and YFSETQ. V lost 4 bases and J lost 4, with 12 bases in between. Here immunoSEQ multiplex PCR was the method, and the copy in TCRdb shows in-frame clones only, minus some. The table records roughly 59,000 clones, 60% to 80% of them present only once. The sample was peripheral blood. The clonotype was recovered from a man older than 75 with acute or convalescent COVID-19. This chain links TRBV5-1 with TRBJ2-7; D possibly corresponds to TRBD2 (5 bases). CDR3 in DNA: TGCGCCAGCAGCCCGGACTTGATATACGAGCAGTACTTC. Amino acid sequence: CASSPDLIYEQYF.